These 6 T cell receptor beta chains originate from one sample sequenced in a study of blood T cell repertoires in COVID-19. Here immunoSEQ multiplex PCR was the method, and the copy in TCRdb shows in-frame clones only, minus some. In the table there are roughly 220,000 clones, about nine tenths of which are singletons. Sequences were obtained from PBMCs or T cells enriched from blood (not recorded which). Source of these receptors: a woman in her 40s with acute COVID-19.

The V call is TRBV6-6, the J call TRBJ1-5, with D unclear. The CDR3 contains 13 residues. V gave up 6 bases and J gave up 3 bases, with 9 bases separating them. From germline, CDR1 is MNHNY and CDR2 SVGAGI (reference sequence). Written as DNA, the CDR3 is TGTGCCAGCAGGGGCGATGACAATCAGCCCCAGCATTTT. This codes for CASRGDDNQPQHF.

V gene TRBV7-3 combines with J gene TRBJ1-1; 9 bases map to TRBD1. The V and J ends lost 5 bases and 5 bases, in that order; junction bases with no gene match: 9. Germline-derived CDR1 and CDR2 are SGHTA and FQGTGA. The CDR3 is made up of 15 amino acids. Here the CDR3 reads CASSPGGQGWTEAFF. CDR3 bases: TGTGCCAGCAGCCCCGGCGGACAGGGGTGGACTGAAGCTTTCTTT.

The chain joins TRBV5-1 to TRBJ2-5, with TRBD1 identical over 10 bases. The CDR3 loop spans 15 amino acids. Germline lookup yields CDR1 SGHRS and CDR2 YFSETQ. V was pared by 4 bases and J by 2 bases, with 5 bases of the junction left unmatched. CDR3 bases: TGCGCCAGCAGCCGCACGGGACAGGGGCAAGAGACCCAGTACTTC. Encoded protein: CASSRTGQGQETQYF.

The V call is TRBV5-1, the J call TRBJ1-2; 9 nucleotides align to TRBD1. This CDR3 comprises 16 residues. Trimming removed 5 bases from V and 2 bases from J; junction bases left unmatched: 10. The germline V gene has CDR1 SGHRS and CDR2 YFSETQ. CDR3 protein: CASRPRPGQGNYGYTF. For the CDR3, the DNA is TGCGCCAGCAGGCCCCGACCGGGACAGGGAAACTATGGCTACACCTTC.

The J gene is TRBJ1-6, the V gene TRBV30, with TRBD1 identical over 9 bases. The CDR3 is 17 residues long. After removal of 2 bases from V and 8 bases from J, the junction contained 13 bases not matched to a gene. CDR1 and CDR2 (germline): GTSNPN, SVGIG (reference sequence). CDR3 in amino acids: CAWSNERTGTGYSPLHF. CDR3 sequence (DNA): TGTGCCTGGAGTAACGAGCGAACCGGGACAGGGTATTCACCCCTCCACTTT.

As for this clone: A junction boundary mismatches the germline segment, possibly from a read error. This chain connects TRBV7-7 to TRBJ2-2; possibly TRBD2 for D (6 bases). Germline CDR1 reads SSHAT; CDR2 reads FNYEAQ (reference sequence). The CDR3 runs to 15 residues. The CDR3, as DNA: TGTGCTAGCAGCTTAGGGCGGGGGAACACCGGGGAGCTGTTTTTT. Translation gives CASSLGRGNTGELFF.